This T cell receptor beta chain was captured by sequencing in a study of T cells after yellow fever vaccination. Template switching with 5'RACE generated the TCR cDNA and added a universal primer site and UMIs. TCRdb reprocessed the 5' RACE reads via MiXCR and lists one record per CDR3 protein. The sample holds some 340,000 distinct CDR3 sequences, over 4% seen once. Regarding the study as a whole: FACS-sorted repertoires could harbor abundant contaminating bulk-population clonotypes. Clonotypes found in both CD4 and CD8 compartments made up a small share.

CDR1 SGHRS and CDR2 YFSETQ come from the germline V gene. J was trimmed by 1 base and V by 4 bases; bases with no gene match: 6. CDR3 size: 15 residues. A word on this clonotype: Antigen: not known.

The chain recombines TRBV5-1 with TRBJ1-1; TRBD1 agrees at 8 bases. The clonotype originates from a young man who received the YFV17D yellow fever vaccine. Here the sequenced sample was PBMCs, taken 5 days after the yellow fever booster vaccination. The DNA for the CDR3 is TGCGCCAGCAGCAAGTCGACAGGGGAGAACACTGAAGCTTTCTTT. Translating it yields CASSKSTGENTEAFF.